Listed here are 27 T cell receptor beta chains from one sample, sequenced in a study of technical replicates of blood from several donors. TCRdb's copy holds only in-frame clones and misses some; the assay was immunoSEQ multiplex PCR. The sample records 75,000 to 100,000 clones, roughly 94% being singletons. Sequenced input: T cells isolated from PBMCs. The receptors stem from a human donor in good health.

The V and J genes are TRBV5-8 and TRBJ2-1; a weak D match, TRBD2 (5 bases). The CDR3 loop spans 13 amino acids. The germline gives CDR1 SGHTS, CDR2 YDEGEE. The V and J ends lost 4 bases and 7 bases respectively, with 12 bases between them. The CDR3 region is CASSPGGGNEQFF. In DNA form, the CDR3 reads TGTGCCAGCAGCCCCGGAGGAGGAAATGAGCAGTTCTTC. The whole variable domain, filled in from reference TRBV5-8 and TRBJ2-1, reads EAGVTQSPTHLIKTRGQQATLRCSPISGHTSVYWYQQALGLGLQFLLWYDEGEERNRGNFPPRFSGRQFPNYSSELNVNALELEDSALYLCASSPGGGNEQFFGPGTRLTVL.

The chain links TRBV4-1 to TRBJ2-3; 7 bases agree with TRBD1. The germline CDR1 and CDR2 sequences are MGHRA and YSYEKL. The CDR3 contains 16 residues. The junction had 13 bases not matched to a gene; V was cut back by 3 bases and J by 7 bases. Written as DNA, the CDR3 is TGCGCCAGCAGCCAGGCCCCCGGGACAGTCGCCAATACGCAGTATTTT. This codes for CASSQAPGTVANTQYF.

CDR3 amino acids: CASSFEGYNEQFF. For the CDR3, the DNA is TGTGCCAGCAGCTTCGAGGGTTACAATGAGCAGTTCTTC. The J gene is TRBJ2-1, the V gene TRBV13, with TRBD2 as a possible D gene (5 bases). The CDR3 is 13 residues long. Per germline, CDR1 PRHDT and CDR2 FYEKMQ (reference sequence). The germline V and J ends were trimmed by 3 bases and 4 bases, with 7 bases remaining between them. Full variable domain (remainder filled in from reference TRBV13 and TRBJ2-1): AAGVIQSPRHLIKEKRETATLKCYPIPRHDTVYWYQQGPGQDPQFLISFYEKMQSDKGSIPDRFSAQQFSDYHSELNMSSLELGDSALYFCASSFEGYNEQFFGPGTRLTVL.

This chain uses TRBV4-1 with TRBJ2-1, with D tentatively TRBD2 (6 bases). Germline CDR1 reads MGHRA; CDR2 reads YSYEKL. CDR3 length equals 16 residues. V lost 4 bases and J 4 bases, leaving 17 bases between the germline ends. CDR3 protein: CASSLADGSGYNEQFF. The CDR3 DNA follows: TGCGCCAGCAGCCTAGCGGACGGGAGTGGGTACAATGAGCAGTTCTTC.

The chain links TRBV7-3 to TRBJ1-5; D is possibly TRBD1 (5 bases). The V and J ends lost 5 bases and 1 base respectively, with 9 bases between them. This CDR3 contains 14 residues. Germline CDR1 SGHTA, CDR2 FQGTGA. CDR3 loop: CASSPTESNQPQHF. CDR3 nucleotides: TGTGCCAGCAGCCCGACAGAGAGCAATCAGCCCCAGCATTTT.

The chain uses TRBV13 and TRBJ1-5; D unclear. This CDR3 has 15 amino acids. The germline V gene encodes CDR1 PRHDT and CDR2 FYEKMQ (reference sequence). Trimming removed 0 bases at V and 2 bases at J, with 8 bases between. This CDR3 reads CASSLGRGGNQPQHF. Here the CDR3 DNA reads TGTGCCAGCAGCTTAGGCCGGGGTGGCAATCAGCCCCAGCATTTT.

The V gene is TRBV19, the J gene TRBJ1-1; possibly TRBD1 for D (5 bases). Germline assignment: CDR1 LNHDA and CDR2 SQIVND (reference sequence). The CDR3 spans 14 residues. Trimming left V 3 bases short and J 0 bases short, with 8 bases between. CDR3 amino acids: CASSIDSMNTEAFF. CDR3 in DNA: TGTGCCAGTAGTATTGACAGCATGAACACTGAAGCTTTCTTT.

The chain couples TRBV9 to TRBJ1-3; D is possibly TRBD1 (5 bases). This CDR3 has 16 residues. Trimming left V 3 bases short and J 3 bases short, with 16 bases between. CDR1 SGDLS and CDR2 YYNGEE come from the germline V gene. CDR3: CASSGSAGGDGNTIYF. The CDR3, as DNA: TGTGCCAGCAGCGGTTCGGCCGGGGGAGATGGAAACACCATATATTTT.

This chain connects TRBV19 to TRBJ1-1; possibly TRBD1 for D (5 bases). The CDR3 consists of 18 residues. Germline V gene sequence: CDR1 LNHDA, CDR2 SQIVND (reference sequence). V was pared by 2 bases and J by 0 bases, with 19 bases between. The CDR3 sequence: CASSISPMVIGVNTEAFF. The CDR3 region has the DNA TGTGCCAGTAGTATATCTCCGATGGTAATAGGGGTGAACACTGAAGCTTTCTTT.

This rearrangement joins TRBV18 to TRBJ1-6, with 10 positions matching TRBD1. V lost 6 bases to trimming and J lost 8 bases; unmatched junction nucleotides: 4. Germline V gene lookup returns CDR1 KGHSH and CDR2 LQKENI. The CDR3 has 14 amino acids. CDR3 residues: CASSAGTGDSPLHF. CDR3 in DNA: TGTGCCAGCTCGGCCGGGACAGGGGATTCACCCCTCCACTTT. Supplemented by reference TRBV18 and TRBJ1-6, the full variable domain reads NAGVMQNPRHLVRRRGQEARLRCSPMKGHSHVYWYRQLPEEGLKFMVYLQKENIIDESGMPKERFSAEFPKEGPSILRIQQVVRGDSAAYFCASSAGTGDSPLHFGNGTRLTVT.

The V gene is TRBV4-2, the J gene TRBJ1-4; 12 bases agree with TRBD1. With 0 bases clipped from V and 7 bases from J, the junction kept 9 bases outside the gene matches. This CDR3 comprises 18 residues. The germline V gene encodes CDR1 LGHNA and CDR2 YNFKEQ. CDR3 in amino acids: CASSQDGTGGAQSEKLFF. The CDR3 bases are TGTGCCAGCAGCCAAGATGGGACAGGGGGCGCACAGAGTGAAAAACTGTTTTTT.

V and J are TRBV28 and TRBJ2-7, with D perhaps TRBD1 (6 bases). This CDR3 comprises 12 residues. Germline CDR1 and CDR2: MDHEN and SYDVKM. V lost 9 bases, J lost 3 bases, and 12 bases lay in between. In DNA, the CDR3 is TGTGCCAGTCGACAGGAGGACTACGAGCAGTACTTC. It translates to CASRQEDYEQYF. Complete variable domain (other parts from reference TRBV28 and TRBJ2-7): DVKVTQSSRYLVKRTGEKVFLECVQDMDHENMFWYRQDPGLGLRLIYFSYDVKMKEKGDIPEGYSVSREKKERFSLILESASTNQTSMYLCASRQEDYEQYFGPGTRLTVT.

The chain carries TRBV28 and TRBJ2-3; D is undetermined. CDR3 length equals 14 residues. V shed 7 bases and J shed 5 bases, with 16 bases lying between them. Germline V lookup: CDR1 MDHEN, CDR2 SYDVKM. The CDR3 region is CASTLRLGEDTQYF. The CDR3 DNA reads TGTGCCAGCACCCTGAGGCTAGGTGAAGATACGCAGTATTTT. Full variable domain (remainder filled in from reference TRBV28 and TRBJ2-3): DVKVTQSSRYLVKRTGEKVFLECVQDMDHENMFWYRQDPGLGLRLIYFSYDVKMKEKGDIPEGYSVSREKKERFSLILESASTNQTSMYLCASTLRLGEDTQYFGPGTRLTVL.

CDR3 protein: CASSLDGTGGRVNTEAFF. DNA for the CDR3: TGCGCCAGCAGCTTGGATGGGACAGGGGGTCGCGTGAACACTGAAGCTTTCTTT. V is TRBV5-1 and J is TRBJ1-1, with TRBD1 matching over 11 bases. From germline, CDR1 is SGHRS and CDR2 YFSETQ. The CDR3 sequence is 18 residues long. The V gene end was trimmed by 0 bases and the J gene end by 0 bases; junction bases not matched to a gene: 7.

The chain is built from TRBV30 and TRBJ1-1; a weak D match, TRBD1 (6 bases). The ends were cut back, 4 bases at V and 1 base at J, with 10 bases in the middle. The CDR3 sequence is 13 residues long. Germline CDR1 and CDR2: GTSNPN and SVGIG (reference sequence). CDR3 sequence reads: CAWNYRENTEAFF. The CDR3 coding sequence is TGTGCCTGGAACTACAGGGAGAACACTGAAGCTTTCTTT.

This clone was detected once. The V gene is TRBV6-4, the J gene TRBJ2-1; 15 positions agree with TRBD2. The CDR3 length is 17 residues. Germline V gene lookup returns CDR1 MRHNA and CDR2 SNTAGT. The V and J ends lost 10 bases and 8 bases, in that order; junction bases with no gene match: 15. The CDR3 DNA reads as TGTGCCACCTTTGGACTAGCGGGAGGGCCTCCCTCGGATGAGCAGTTCTTC. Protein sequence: CATFGLAGGPPSDEQFF.

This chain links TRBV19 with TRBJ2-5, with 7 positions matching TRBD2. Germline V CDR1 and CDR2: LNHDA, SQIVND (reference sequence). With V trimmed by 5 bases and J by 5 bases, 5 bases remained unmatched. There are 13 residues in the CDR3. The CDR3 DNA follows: TGTGCCAGTAGTGAGCGGGACGGGGAGACCCAGTACTTC. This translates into CASSERDGETQYF.

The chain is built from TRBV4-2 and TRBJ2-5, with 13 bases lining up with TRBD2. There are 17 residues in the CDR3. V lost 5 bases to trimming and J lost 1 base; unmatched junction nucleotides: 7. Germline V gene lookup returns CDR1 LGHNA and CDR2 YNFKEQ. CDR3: CASSSGLAGVIQETQYF. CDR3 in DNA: TGTGCCAGCAGCTCCGGACTAGCGGGGGTGATCCAAGAGACCCAGTACTTC.

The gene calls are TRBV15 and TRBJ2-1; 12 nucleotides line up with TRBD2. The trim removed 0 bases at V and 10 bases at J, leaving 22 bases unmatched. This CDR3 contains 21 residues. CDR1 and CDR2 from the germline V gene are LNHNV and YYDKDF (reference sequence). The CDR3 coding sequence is TGTGCCACCAGCAGAGAGAAAGGACTAGCGGGAATCGTTGGCAAGTTCGGGGAGCAGTTCTTC. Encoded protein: CATSREKGLAGIVGKFGEQFF.

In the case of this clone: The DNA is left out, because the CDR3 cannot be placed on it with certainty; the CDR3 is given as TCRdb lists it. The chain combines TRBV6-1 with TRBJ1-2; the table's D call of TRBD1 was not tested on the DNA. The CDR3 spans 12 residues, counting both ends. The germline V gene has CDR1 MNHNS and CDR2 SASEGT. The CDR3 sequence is CALVGQGINDTF.

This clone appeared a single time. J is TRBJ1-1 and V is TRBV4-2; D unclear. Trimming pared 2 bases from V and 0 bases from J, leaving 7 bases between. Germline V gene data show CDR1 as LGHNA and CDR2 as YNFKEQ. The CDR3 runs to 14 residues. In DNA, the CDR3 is TGTGCCAGCAGCCAATTCGAGGTGAACACTGAAGCTTTCTTT. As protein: CASSQFEVNTEAFF.

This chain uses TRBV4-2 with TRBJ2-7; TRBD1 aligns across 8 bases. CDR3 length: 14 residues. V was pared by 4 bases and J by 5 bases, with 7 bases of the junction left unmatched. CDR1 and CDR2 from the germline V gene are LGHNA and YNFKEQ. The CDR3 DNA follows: TGTGCCAGCAGCCCAGGACAGGGAGTACACGAGCAGTACTTC. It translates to CASSPGQGVHEQYF.

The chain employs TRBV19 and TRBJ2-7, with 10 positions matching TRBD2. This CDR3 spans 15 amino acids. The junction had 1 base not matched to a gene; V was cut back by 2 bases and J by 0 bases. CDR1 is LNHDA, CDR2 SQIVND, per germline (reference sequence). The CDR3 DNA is TGTGCCAGTAGTATATCTAGCGGGAGCTCCTACGAGCAGTACTTC. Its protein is CASSISSGSSYEQYF.

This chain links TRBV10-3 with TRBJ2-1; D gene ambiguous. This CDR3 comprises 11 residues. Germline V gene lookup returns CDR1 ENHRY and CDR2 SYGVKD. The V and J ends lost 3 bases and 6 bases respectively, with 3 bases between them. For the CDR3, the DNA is TGTGCCATCAGTGACGGCAATGAGCAGTTCTTC. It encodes CAISDGNEQFF.

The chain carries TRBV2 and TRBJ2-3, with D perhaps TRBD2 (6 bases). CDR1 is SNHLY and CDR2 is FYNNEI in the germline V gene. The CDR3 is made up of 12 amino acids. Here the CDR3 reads CLSGGLTDTQYF. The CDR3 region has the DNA TGTCTCTCTGGAGGGCTCACAGATACGCAGTATTTT.

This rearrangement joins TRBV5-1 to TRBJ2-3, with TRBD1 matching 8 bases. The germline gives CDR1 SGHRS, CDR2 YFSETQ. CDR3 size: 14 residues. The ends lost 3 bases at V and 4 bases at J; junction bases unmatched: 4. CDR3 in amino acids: CASSSTGGPDTQYF. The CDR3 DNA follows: TGCGCCAGCAGCTCAACAGGGGGTCCAGATACGCAGTATTTT.

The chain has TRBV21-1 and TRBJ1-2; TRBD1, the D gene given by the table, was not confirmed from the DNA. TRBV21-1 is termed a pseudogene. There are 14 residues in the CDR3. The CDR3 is CASSKVRGFGGYTF. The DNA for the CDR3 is TGTGCCAGCAGCAAAGTAAGGGGATTCGGTGGCTACACCTTC.